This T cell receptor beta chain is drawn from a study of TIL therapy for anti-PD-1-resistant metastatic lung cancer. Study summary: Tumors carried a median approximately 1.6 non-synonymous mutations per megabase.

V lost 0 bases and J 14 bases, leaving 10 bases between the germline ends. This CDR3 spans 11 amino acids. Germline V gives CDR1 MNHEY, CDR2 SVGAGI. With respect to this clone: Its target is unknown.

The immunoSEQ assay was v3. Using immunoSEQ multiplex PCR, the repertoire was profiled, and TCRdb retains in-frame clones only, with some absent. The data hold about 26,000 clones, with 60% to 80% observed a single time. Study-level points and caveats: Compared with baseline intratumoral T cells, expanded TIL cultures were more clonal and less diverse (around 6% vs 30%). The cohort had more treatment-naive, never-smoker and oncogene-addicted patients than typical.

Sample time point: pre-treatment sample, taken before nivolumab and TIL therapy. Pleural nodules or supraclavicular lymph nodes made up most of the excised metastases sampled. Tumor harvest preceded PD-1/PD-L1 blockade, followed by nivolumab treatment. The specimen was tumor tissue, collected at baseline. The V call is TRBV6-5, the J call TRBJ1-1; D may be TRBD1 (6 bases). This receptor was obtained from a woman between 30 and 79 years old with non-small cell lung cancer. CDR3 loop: CASSYSRQEFF. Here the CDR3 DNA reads TGTGCCAGCAGTTACTCCAGACAGGAGTTCTTT.